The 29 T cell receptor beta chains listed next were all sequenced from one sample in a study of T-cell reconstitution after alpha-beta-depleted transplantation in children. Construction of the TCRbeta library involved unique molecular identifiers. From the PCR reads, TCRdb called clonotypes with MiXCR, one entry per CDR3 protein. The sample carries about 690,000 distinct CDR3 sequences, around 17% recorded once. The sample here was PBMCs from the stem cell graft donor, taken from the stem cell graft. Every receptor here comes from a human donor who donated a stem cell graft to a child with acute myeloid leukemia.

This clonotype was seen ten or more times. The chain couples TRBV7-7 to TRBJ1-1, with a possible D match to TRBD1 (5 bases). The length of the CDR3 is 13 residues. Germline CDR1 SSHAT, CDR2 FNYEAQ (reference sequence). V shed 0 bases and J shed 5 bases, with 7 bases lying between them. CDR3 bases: TGTGCCAGCAGCTTAGCGAGACAGACTGAAGCTTTCTTT. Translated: CASSLARQTEAFF.

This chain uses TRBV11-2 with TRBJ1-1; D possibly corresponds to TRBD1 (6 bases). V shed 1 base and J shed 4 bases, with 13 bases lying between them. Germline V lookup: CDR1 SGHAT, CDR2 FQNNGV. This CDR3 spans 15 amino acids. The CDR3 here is CASSLAGAEGTEAFF. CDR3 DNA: TGTGCCAGCAGCTTAGCAGGGGCGGAGGGCACTGAAGCTTTCTTT.

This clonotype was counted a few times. CDR3 coding DNA: TGTGCCACCAGCAGAACGGGGGACAACACCGGGGAGCTGTTTTTT. Amino acids: CATSRTGDNTGELFF. The V and J genes are TRBV15 and TRBJ2-2, with D possibly matching TRBD2 (6 bases). Germline lookup yields CDR1 LNHNV and CDR2 YYDKDF (reference sequence). The CDR3 consists of 15 residues. V gave up 2 bases and J gave up 2 bases, with 9 bases separating them.

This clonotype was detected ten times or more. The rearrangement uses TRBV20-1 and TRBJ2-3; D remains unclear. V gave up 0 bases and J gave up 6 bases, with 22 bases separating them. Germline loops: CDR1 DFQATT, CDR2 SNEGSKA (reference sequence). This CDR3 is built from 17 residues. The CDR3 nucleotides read TGCAGTGCTAGAGACGCGAGACCGGGCGTTTCGGAGGATACGCAGTATTTT. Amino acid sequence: CSARDARPGVSEDTQYF.

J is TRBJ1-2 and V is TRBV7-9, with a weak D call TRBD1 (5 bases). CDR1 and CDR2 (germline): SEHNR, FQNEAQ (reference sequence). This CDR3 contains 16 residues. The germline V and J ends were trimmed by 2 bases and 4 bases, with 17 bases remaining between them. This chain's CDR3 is CASSLLLKQVPYGYTF. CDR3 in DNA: TGTGCCAGCAGCTTACTACTAAAACAGGTGCCCTATGGCTACACCTTC. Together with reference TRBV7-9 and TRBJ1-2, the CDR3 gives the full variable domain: DTGVSQNPRHKITKRGQNVTFRCDPISEHNRLYWYRQTLGQGPEFLTYFQNEAQLEKSRLLSDRFSAERPKGSFSTLEIQRTEQGDSAMYLCASSLLLKQVPYGYTFGSGTRLTVV.

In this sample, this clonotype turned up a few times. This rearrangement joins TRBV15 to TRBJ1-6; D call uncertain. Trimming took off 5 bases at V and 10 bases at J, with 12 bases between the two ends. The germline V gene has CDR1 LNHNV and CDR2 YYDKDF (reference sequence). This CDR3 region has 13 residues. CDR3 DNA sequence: TGTGCCACCAGCGGACCTCTTGGCTCACCCCTCCACTTT. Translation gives CATSGPLGSPLHF.

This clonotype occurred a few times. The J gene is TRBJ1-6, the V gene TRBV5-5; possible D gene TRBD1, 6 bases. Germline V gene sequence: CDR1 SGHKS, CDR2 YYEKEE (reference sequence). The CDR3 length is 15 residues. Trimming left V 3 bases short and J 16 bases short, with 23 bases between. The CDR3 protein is CASSWGADSFVSLHF. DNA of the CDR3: TGTGCCAGCAGCTGGGGGGCGGACAGCTTTGTATCTCTCCACTTT.

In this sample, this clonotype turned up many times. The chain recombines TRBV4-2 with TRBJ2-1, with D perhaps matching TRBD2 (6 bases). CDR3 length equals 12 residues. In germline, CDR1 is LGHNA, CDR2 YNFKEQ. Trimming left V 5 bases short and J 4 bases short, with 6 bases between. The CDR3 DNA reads TGTGCCAGCAGCGGGGGGTACAATGAGCAGTTCTTC. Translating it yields CASSGGYNEQFF.

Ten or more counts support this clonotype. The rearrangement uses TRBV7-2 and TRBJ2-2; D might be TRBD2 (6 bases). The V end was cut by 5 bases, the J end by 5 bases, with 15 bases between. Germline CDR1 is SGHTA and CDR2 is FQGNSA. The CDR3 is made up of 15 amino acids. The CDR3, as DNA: TGTGCCAGCAGCCGTGGCGGGGTCAGGACCGGGGAGCTGTTTTTT. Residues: CASSRGGVRTGELFF.

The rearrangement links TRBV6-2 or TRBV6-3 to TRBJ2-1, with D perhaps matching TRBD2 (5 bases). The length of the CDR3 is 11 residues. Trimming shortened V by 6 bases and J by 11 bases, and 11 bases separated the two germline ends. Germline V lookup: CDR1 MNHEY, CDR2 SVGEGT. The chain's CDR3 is CASSLEDQQFF. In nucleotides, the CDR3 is TGTGCCAGCAGCCTGGAGGACCAGCAGTTCTTC.

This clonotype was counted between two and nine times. The CDR3 protein is CASSAPGQFTDTQYF. The CDR3 region has the DNA TGTGCCAGCAGCGCCCCGGGGCAATTCACAGATACGCAGTATTTT. The chain employs TRBV7-2 and TRBJ2-3, with D perhaps TRBD1 or TRBD2 (5 bases each). CDR1 and CDR2 (germline): SGHTA, FQGNSA. The CDR3 is made up of 15 amino acids. V was shortened by 5 bases and J by 2 bases, with 14 bases between the two germline ends.

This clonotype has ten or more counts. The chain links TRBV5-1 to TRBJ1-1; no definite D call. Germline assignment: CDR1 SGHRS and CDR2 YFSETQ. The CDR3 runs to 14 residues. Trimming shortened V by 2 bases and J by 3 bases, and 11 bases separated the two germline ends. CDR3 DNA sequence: TGCGCCAGCAGCTTCCGGGGAGCCGACACTGAAGCTTTCTTT. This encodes CASSFRGADTEAFF.

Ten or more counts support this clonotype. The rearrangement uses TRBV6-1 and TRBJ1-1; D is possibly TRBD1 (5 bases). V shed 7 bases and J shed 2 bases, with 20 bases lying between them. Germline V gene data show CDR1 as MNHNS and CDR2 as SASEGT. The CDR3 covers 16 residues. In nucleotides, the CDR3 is TGTGCCAGCAACCCCGAGTGGGGCAGGACCAACACTGAAGCTTTCTTT. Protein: CASNPEWGRTNTEAFF.

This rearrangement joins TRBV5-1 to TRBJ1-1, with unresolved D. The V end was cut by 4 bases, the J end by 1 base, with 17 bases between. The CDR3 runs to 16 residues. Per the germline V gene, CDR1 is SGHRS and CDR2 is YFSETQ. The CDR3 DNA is TGCGCCAGCAGCACACCGTACGAGACACCGAACACTGAAGCTTTCTTT. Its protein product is CASSTPYETPNTEAFF.

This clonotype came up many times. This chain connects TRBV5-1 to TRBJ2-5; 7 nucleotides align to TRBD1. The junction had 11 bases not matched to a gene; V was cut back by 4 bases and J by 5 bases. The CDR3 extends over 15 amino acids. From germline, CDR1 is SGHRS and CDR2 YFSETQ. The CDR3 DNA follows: TGCGCCAGCAGCAGAGGGACAGTGATTGATGAGACCCAGTACTTC. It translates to CASSRGTVIDETQYF. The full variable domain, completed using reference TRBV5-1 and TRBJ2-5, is KAGVTQTPRYLIKTRGQQVTLSCSPISGHRSVSWYQQTPGQGLQFLFEYFSETQRNKGNFPGRFSGRQFSNSRSEMNVSTLELGDSALYLCASSRGTVIDETQYFGPGTRLLVL.

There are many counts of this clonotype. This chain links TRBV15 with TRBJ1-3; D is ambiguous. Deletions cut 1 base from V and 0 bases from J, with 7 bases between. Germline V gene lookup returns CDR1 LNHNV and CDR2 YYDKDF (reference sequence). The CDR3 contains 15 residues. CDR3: CATSRVVSSGNTIYF. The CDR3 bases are TGTGCCACCAGCAGAGTAGTCAGCTCTGGAAACACCATATATTTT.

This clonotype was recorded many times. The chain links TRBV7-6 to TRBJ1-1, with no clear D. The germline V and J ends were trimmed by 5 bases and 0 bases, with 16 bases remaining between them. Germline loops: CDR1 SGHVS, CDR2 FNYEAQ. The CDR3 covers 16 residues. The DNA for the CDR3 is TGTGCCAGCAGCCCCTCCTCCCCCGGGGTGAACACTGAAGCTTTCTTT. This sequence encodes CASSPSSPGVNTEAFF.

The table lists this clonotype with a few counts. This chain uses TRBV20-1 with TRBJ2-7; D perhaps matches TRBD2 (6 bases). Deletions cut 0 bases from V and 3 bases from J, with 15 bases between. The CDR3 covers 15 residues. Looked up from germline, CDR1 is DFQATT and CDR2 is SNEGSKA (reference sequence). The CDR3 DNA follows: TGCAGTGCTAGAGAGCCAGGGAGGAAATACTACGAGCAGTACTTC. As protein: CSAREPGRKYYEQYF.

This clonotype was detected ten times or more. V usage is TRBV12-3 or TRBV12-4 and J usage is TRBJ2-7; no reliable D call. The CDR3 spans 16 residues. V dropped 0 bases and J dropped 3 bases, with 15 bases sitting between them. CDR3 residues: CASSLALPASHYEQYF. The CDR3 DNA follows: TGTGCCAGCAGTTTAGCGCTTCCAGCCTCACACTACGAGCAGTACTTC.

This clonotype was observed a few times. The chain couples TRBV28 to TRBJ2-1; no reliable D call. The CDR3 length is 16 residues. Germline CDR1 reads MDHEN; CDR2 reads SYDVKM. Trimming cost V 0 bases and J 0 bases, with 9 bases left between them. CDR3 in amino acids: CASSLWPSTSYNEQFF. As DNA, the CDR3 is TGTGCCAGCAGTTTATGGCCCTCTACCTCCTACAATGAGCAGTTCTTC.

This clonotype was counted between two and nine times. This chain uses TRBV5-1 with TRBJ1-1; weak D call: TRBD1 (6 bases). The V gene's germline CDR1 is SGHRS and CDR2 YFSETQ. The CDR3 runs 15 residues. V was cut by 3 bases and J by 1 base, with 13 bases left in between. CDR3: CASSSWTETNTEAFF. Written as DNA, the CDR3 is TGCGCCAGCAGCTCGTGGACAGAGACGAACACTGAAGCTTTCTTT.

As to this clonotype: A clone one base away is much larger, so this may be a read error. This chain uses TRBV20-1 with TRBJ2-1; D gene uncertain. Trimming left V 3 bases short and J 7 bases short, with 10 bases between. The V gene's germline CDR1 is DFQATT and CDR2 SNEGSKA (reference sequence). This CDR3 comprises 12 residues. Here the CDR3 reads CSARTRLNEQFF. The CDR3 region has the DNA TGCAGTGCTAGGACTCGTTTGAATGAGCAGTTCTTC.

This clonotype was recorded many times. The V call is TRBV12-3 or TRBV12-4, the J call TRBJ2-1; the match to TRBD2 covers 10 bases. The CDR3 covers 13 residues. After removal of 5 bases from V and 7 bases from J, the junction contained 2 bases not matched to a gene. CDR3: CASSPSGGNEQFF. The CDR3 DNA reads TGTGCCAGCAGTCCTAGCGGGGGAAATGAGCAGTTCTTC.

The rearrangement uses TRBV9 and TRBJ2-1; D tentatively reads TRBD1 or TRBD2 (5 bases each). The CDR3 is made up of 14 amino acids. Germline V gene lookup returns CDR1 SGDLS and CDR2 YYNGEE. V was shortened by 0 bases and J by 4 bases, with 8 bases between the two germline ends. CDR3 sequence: CASSVAWGYNEQFF. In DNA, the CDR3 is TGTGCCAGCAGCGTAGCCTGGGGGTACAATGAGCAGTTCTTC.

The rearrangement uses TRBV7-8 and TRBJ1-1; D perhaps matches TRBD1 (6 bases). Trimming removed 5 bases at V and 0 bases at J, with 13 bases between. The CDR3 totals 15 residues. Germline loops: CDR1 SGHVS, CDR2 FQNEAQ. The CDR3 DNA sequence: TGTGCCAGCAGCCCGCGTAAGGGGGTGAACACTGAAGCTTTCTTT. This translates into CASSPRKGVNTEAFF.

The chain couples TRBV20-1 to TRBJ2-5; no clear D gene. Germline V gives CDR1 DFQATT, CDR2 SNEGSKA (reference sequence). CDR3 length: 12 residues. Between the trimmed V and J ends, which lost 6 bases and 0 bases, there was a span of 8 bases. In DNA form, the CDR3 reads TGCAGTGCCGGTCCCCACCAAGAGACCCAGTACTTC. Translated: CSAGPHQETQYF.

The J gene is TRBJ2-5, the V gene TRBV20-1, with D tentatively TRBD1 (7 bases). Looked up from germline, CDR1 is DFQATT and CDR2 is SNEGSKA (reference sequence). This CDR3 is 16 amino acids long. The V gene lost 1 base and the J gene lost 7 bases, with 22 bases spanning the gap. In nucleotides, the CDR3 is TGCAGTGCTAGAGGCCAGGGGGGTATAGGGGTCGGGACCCAGTACTTC. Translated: CSARGQGGIGVGTQYF.

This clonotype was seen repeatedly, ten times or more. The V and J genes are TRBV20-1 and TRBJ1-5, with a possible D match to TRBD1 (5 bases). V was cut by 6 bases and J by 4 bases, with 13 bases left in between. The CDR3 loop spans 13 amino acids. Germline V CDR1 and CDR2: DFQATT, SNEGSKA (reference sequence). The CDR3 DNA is TGCAGTGCACAAGTGGGACCGAATCAGCCCCAGCATTTT. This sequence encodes CSAQVGPNQPQHF.

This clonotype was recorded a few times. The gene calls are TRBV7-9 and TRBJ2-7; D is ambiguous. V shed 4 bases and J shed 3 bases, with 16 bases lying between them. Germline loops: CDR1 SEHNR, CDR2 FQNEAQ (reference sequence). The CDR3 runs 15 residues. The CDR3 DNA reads TGTGCCAGCAGCTCCGTTGATGTTGGGTTCTACGAGCAGTACTTC. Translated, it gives CASSSVDVGFYEQYF.